This T cell receptor (beta chain) was sequenced during a study of human T cells and chemical hapten exposure. Broader study findings: TCRs above 1 in 1000 frequency did not change with DPC sensitization.

The time point: patch test 3, about 24 weeks after DPC sensitization. Sample treatment: therapeutic diphenylcyclopropenone sensitization with weekly scalp DPC. Donation of samples came from alopecia patients who were 18 to 70 years old and suitable for DPC. Germline CDR1 reads SGHVS; CDR2 reads FQNEAQ. The CDR3 length is 18 residues. The junction had 11 bases not matched to a gene; V was cut back by 3 bases and J by 1 base. A note on this clonotype: Its antigen is currently unknown.

The study's library attached unique molecular identifiers to single cDNA molecules. TCRdb reanalysed the RACE reads using MiXCR and keeps one entry per CDR3 protein. This sample has 28,000 or so distinct CDR3 sequences; almost 6% occur once, and the top ten carry about 6%. Sequencing was performed on whole blood, taken in connection with sensitization to the hapten diphenylcyclopropenone (DPC). This receptor was taken from a man younger than 40 with alopecia areata. Some clones in this sample may be carry-over from other donors' samples. The V and J genes are TRBV7-8 and TRBJ2-3; TRBD2 aligns across 9 bases. The CDR3 sequence is CASSLDPERTSGTDTQYF. CDR3 in DNA: TGTGCCAGCAGCTTGGATCCGGAAAGGACTAGCGGCACAGATACGCAGTATTTT.